What follows are 2 T cell receptor beta chains derived from one specimen sequenced in a study of T cell changes during pregnancy in multiple sclerosis. Libraries were prepared by immunoSEQ multiplex PCR; TCRdb keeps only in-frame clonotypes and omits some of them. The data hold approximately 90,000 clones, with about nine tenths observed a single time. The sample consisted of peripheral blood, taken after pregnancy. Receptors were obtained from a female donor in good health, enrolled as a control in a pregnancy study.

The J gene is TRBJ1-2, the V gene TRBV6-5; D is unclear. The CDR3 sequence is 13 residues long. Trimming removed 6 bases from V and 8 bases from J, with 16 bases in between. CDR1 is MNHEY, CDR2 SVGAGI, per germline. The CDR3 DNA reads TGTGCCAGCAGCAGTAAGAGAGGGCTCGGCTACACCTTC. The encoded protein is CASSSKRGLGYTF.

V is TRBV4-3 and J is TRBJ2-1, with TRBD2 identical over 7 bases. The V gene end was trimmed by 0 bases and the J gene end by 6 bases; junction bases not matched to a gene: 5. This CDR3 region has 15 residues. Germline-derived CDR1 and CDR2 are LGHNA and YSLEER. The CDR3 spells CASSQESGGGNEQFF. CDR3 nucleotides: TGCGCCAGCAGCCAAGAGAGTGGCGGGGGCAATGAGCAGTTCTTC.